Following are 20 T cell receptor beta chains from one sample sequenced in a study of CD8 T cells in Susac syndrome. RNA was extracted with the RNeasy kit, and a quantity of about 0.5 to 1 ug was reverse transcribed using random hexamers. TCRdb called the immunoSEQ multiplex PCR reads again in MiXCR, with one record for every CDR3 protein. The sample has 150,000 to 200,000 distinct CDR3 sequences, just under 95% seen once. The sequencing sample was made of CD4+ T cells from PBMCs. The origin of the receptors is a human donor in good health.

CDR3 in DNA: TGCGCCAGCAGCCCCCGGGGGCAGGGGCTTTACAATGAGCAGTTCTTC. This codes for CASSPRGQGLYNEQFF. The rearrangement joins TRBV4-3 to TRBJ2-1; D may match TRBD1 or TRBD2 (6 bases each). The germline CDR1 and CDR2 sequences are LGHNA and YSLEER. CDR3 length: 16 amino acids. Trimming took off 4 bases at V and 4 bases at J, with 17 bases between the two ends.

The chain recombines TRBV3-1 with TRBJ2-7; TRBD2 matches at 12 bases. Germline V gives CDR1 LGHDT, CDR2 YNNKEL (reference sequence). V shed 4 bases, J shed 7 bases, and the junction held 14 bases outside the gene matches. The CDR3 spans 17 residues. CDR3 nucleotide sequence: TGTGCCAGCAGCCCCCCAGGTGCTAGCGGGGGGGCTGGAGAGCAGTACTTC. Translated, it gives CASSPPGASGGAGEQYF.

The chain employs TRBV28 and TRBJ2-5, with 8 nucleotides matching TRBD2. This CDR3 is built from 13 residues. Germline values: CDR1 MDHEN, CDR2 SYDVKM. Trimming took 2 bases from V and 5 from J; bases not matched to a gene: 1. The DNA of the CDR3 is TGTGCCAGCAGTTTAGCGGGGGGTGAGACCCAGTACTTC. It encodes CASSLAGGETQYF. Based on the CDR3 plus reference TRBV28 and TRBJ2-5, the full variable domain is DVKVTQSSRYLVKRTGEKVFLECVQDMDHENMFWYRQDPGLGLRLIYFSYDVKMKEKGDIPEGYSVSREKKERFSLILESASTNQTSMYLCASSLAGGETQYFGPGTRLLVL.

A single count supports this clonotype. The rearrangement uses TRBV30 and TRBJ2-7; D perhaps matches TRBD2 (5 bases). V was trimmed by 2 bases and J by 2 bases, leaving 7 bases between them. The CDR3 covers 12 residues. Germline CDR1 GTSNPN, CDR2 SVGIG (reference sequence). The CDR3 sequence: CAWSHGAYEQYF. The CDR3 bases are TGTGCCTGGAGTCACGGGGCCTACGAGCAGTACTTC.

The V call is TRBV12-3 or TRBV12-4, the J call TRBJ2-1, with D perhaps matching TRBD2 (6 bases). V was shortened by 2 bases and J by 5 bases, with 13 bases between the two germline ends. The CDR3 has 15 amino acids. The CDR3 DNA is TGTGCCAGCAGTTTAAGACTAGTATTTAACAATGAGCAGTTCTTC. It yields the protein CASSLRLVFNNEQFF.

The chain couples TRBV11-3 to TRBJ2-7, with D perhaps matching TRBD1 or TRBD2 (5 bases each). The germline V and J ends were trimmed by 5 bases and 2 bases, with 16 bases remaining between them. The CDR3 sequence is 15 residues long. The germline V gene encodes CDR1 SGHNT and CDR2 YENEEA. The CDR3 region has the DNA TGTGCCAGCAGCCCGTGGGGGTGGAGACCCTACGAGCAGTACTTC. It specifies CASSPWGWRPYEQYF.

The chain is built from TRBV5-1 and TRBJ2-1; D not resolved. This CDR3 spans 14 amino acids. Germline values: CDR1 SGHRS, CDR2 YFSETQ. V was clipped by 1 base and J by 3 bases, with 8 bases between them. CDR3 nucleotides: TGCGCCAGCAGCTTGCTCAAGGGCTACAATGAGCAGTTCTTC. Translating gives CASSLLKGYNEQFF.

The CDR3 DNA is TGTGCCAGCAGCACAAACTCTCGGACCGGGGCCAACGTCCTGACTTTC. Protein: CASSTNSRTGANVLTF. J is TRBJ2-6 and V is TRBV9; D call uncertain. Germline V CDR1 and CDR2: SGDLS, YYNGEE. Trimming left V 4 bases short and J 4 bases short, with 15 bases between. CDR3 length equals 16 residues.

The chain combines TRBV30 with TRBJ1-2, with D unresolved. V was pared by 0 bases and J by 8 bases, with 16 bases between. Germline V gene sequence: CDR1 GTSNPN, CDR2 SVGIG (reference sequence). CDR3 length: 14 residues. In nucleotides, the CDR3 is TGTGCCTGGAGTGTACGAAATAATCTGAAAGGCTACACCTTC. This translates into CAWSVRNNLKGYTF.

This chain uses TRBV5-1 with TRBJ2-2; no clear D. Trimming took off 1 base at V and 4 bases at J, with 8 bases between the two ends. Germline V gene data show CDR1 as SGHRS and CDR2 as YFSETQ. This CDR3 spans 14 amino acids. The CDR3 sequence: CASSLLRSTGELFF. The CDR3 DNA sequence: TGCGCCAGCAGCTTGTTGCGGTCCACCGGGGAGCTGTTTTTT.

V usage is TRBV6-5 and J usage is TRBJ2-7, with D unclear. The CDR3 is 15 residues long. V was cut by 0 bases and J by 3 bases, with 12 bases left in between. The germline V gene encodes CDR1 MNHEY and CDR2 SVGAGI. CDR3 residues: CASSYSNLGSYEQYF. The CDR3 DNA reads as TGTGCCAGCAGTTACTCGAACCTGGGTAGCTACGAGCAGTACTTC.

V gene TRBV5-4 combines with J gene TRBJ2-1, with TRBD2 identical over 9 bases. The CDR3 length is 15 residues. CDR1 and CDR2 from the germline V gene are SGHNT and YYREEE (reference sequence). Trimming at V came to 0 bases and at J to 6 bases, leaving 4 bases not matched to a gene. The CDR3 DNA follows: TGTGCCAGCAGCTTGGGCCCTAGCGGGGCCAATGAGCAGTTCTTC. Translating it yields CASSLGPSGANEQFF.

The V and J genes are TRBV5-1 and TRBJ2-5, with D tentatively TRBD1 or TRBD2 (6 bases each). The germline V gene encodes CDR1 SGHRS and CDR2 YFSETQ. Trimming shortened V by 4 bases and J by 5 bases, and 15 bases separated the two germline ends. This CDR3 has 14 amino acids. CDR3 region: CASSPRGGSETQYF. Here the CDR3 DNA reads TGCGCCAGCAGCCCACGAGGGGGGTCGGAGACCCAGTACTTC. The full variable domain, completed using reference TRBV5-1 and TRBJ2-5, is KAGVTQTPRYLIKTRGQQVTLSCSPISGHRSVSWYQQTPGQGLQFLFEYFSETQRNKGNFPGRFSGRQFSNSRSEMNVSTLELGDSALYLCASSPRGGSETQYFGPGTRLLVL.

The chain combines TRBV7-9 with TRBJ1-2; the D gene is possibly TRBD1 (6 bases). The length of the CDR3 is 14 residues. V was trimmed by 5 bases and J by 4 bases, leaving 14 bases between them. Germline CDR1 and CDR2: SEHNR and FQNEAQ (reference sequence). CDR3 bases: TGTGCCAGCAGCCGGGCCGGGGGGGCCTATGGCTACACCTTC. It is translated as CASSRAGGAYGYTF.

The chain uses TRBV11-2 and TRBJ2-5; 10 bases map to TRBD2. CDR1 and CDR2 (germline): SGHAT, FQNNGV. With 5 bases clipped from V and 5 bases from J, the junction kept 14 bases outside the gene matches. The CDR3 is made up of 17 amino acids. CDR3 sequence reads: CASSPYRVAGGRETQYF. The CDR3 DNA reads TGTGCCAGCAGCCCATATCGAGTAGCGGGGGGTCGGGAGACCCAGTACTTC.

The rearrangement joins TRBV7-9 to TRBJ2-5; the D gene is possibly TRBD1 (6 bases). The CDR3 length is 15 residues. CDR1 is SEHNR and CDR2 is FQNEAQ in the germline V gene (reference sequence). Deletions cut 4 bases from V and 5 bases from J, with 17 bases between. CDR3 bases: TGTGCCAGCAGCTCTGATTGGGGGCGCGGGGAGACCCAGTACTTC. Protein product: CASSSDWGRGETQYF.

The chain has TRBV9 and TRBJ2-3, with D possibly TRBD1 on 6 matching bases. The CDR3 runs 13 residues. Germline V CDR1 and CDR2: SGDLS, YYNGEE. V was shortened by 3 bases and J by 5 bases, with 10 bases between the two germline ends. The CDR3 bases are TGTGCCAGCAGCGACCAACAGGGAGATACGCAGTATTTT. Its translation: CASSDQQGDTQYF.

The chain uses TRBV27 and TRBJ2-1, with 7 bases lining up with TRBD2. V was clipped by 5 bases and J by 10 bases; unmatched bases: 8. Germline CDR1 is MNHEY and CDR2 is SMNVEV (reference sequence). CDR3 length: 13 amino acids. The CDR3 spells CASSPRGRLEQFF. The CDR3 bases are TGTGCCAGCAGTCCGCGGGGGAGACTAGAGCAGTTCTTC.

This chain connects TRBV29-1 to TRBJ2-6; D is undetermined. This CDR3 spans 14 amino acids. With 4 bases removed from V and 0 bases from J, the gap between germline ends came to 7 bases. Germline lookup yields CDR1 SQVTM and CDR2 ANQGSEA. The CDR3 sequence is CSVVYPSGANVLTF. The DNA for the CDR3 is TGCAGCGTTGTATACCCCTCTGGGGCCAACGTCCTGACTTTC.

The genes are TRBV5-6 and TRBJ2-7; D possibly corresponds to TRBD2 (6 bases). Germline V gene sequence: CDR1 SGHDT, CDR2 YYEEEE. V was trimmed by 6 bases and J by 1 base, leaving 14 bases between them. The CDR3 consists of 14 residues. This CDR3 reads CASTHGGKSYEQYF. The CDR3 DNA reads TGTGCCAGCACCCATGGAGGGAAGTCCTACGAGCAGTACTTC.